This T cell receptor beta chain was sequenced for a study of molecular identifiers for immune sequencing clone quantification. Generation of bulk TCR libraries relied on previously described methods and listed TCR primers. One entry per CDR3 protein results from TCRdb running MiXCR on the PCR reads. The data hold 300,000 to 400,000 distinct CDR3 sequences, with 20% to 25% observed a single time. Study findings and constraints: Spiked Jurkat TCR RNA equivalent to one cell was reportedly detectable in roughly 1 million naive cells.

V gave up 5 bases and J gave up 1 base; unmatched junction bases: 5. The germline CDR1 and CDR2 sequences are LNHNV and YYDKDF (reference sequence). CDR3 length equals 15 residues. Naive CD8 T cells were sorted, and the gate applied was CD8+CD4-CCR7+CD45RA+. There are many counts of this clonotype. What it recognizes is unknown. This TCR derives from a human donor in good health. Some libraries in this study had Jurkat cell RNA spiked in. Material for sequencing was naive CD8+ T cells from blood, with Jurkat cell RNA spiked in. Subset in this sample: FACS-sorted CD8+CD4-CCR7+CD45RA+ naive T cells. V usage is TRBV15 and J usage is TRBJ1-5; 7 bases fit TRBD1. The CDR3 sequence is CATSLRRGSNQPQHF. Written as DNA, the CDR3 is TGTGCCACCAGCCTCCGCAGGGGGAGCAATCAGCCCCAGCATTTT.